Listed here are 21 T cell receptor beta chains from one sample, sequenced in a study of blood T cell repertoires in COVID-19. The protocol was immunoSEQ multiplex PCR, while the TCRdb copy is restricted to in-frame clones and leaves out a portion. The sample includes tens of thousands of clones, around four fifths of them seen just once. Sequencing used peripheral blood. The source of these receptors is a man aged 50 to 60 with active COVID-19.

The rearrangement links TRBV6-1 to TRBJ2-7; D gene unclear. V was pared by 3 bases and J by 0 bases, with 6 bases between. Germline V CDR1 and CDR2: MNHNS, SASEGT. The CDR3 totals 13 residues. CDR3 residues: CASSDTLSYEQYF. CDR3 bases: TGTGCCAGCAGTGATACTCTCTCCTACGAGCAGTACTTC.

This clone has a handful of counts. The chain links TRBV6-2 or TRBV6-3 to TRBJ2-5; no firm D call. With 0 bases removed from V and 2 bases from J, the gap between germline ends came to 13 bases. The CDR3 is 16 amino acids. Per germline, CDR1 MNHEY and CDR2 SVGEGT. The CDR3 bases are TGTGCCAGCAGTTACTCGAGCGTCCACTATCAAGAGACCCAGTACTTC. It yields the protein CASSYSSVHYQETQYF.

The CDR3 nucleotides are TGTGCCAGCAGTTACTCCCAGGTAGACCAAGAGACCCAGTACTTC. It translates to CASSYSQVDQETQYF. The chain couples TRBV6-5 to TRBJ2-5; D is undetermined. Trimming took 0 bases from V and 0 from J, leaving 8 bases between them. The CDR3 has 15 residues. From germline, CDR1 is MNHEY and CDR2 SVGAGI.

This chain joins TRBV7-9 and TRBJ2-7; D may be TRBD2 (6 bases). The CDR3 contains 16 residues. Germline V lookup: CDR1 SEHNR, CDR2 FQNEAQ (reference sequence). V was cut by 2 bases and J by 0 bases, with 14 bases left in between. The CDR3 DNA sequence: TGTGCCAGCAGCTTACCTCGCGACGGGAGCTCCTACGAGCAGTACTTC. As protein: CASSLPRDGSSYEQYF.

The chain has TRBV12-3 or TRBV12-4 and TRBJ2-1; a weak D match, TRBD2 (5 bases). With 5 bases removed from V and 10 bases from J, the gap between germline ends came to 9 bases. The CDR3 is made up of 11 amino acids. CDR3 bases: TGTGCCAGCAGTGGAGGAAAAGAGCAGTTCTTC. Translation gives CASSGGKEQFF.

This sequence joins TRBV18 and TRBJ1-1, with D unresolved. CDR1 and CDR2 (germline): KGHSH, LQKENI. Trimming cost V 6 bases and J 4 bases, with 12 bases left between them. The CDR3 totals 13 residues. CDR3 sequence reads: CASSRTPSTEAFF. In nucleotides, the CDR3 is TGTGCCAGCTCCCGAACACCATCCACTGAAGCTTTCTTT.

The rearrangement links TRBV10-3 to TRBJ1-1, with 9 bases matching TRBD1. CDR1 ENHRY and CDR2 SYGVKD come from the germline V gene. Trimming removed 5 bases from V and 4 bases from J; junction bases left unmatched: 8. The CDR3 spans 15 residues. Written as DNA, the CDR3 is TGTGCCATCAGTCCGGGACAGGGAGTTAGCACTGAAGCTTTCTTT. Translating it yields CAISPGQGVSTEAFF.

The genes are TRBV9 and TRBJ1-5, with D possibly being TRBD1 (6 bases). Trimming took off 3 bases at V and 7 bases at J, with 14 bases between the two ends. Germline V gene lookup returns CDR1 SGDLS and CDR2 YYNGEE. The CDR3 is 14 amino acids. The CDR3 DNA follows: TGTGCCAGCAGCGGAGGGGGTGAGGAACAGCCCCAGCATTTT. Residues: CASSGGGEEQPQHF.

This clone is a singleton in its sample. The chain uses TRBV11-2 and TRBJ1-1; 10 nucleotides agree with TRBD1. J gave up 5 bases and V 5 bases, and 8 bases lay outside the gene matches. Germline V lookup: CDR1 SGHAT, CDR2 FQNNGV. This CDR3 has 15 amino acids. This chain's CDR3 is CASSLRTGGGTEAFF. The CDR3 DNA sequence: TGTGCCAGCAGCCTCAGGACAGGGGGGGGAACTGAAGCTTTCTTT.

The rearrangement joins TRBV29-1 to TRBJ1-1; possible D gene TRBD1, 6 bases. The CDR3 has 13 amino acids. V was cut by 3 bases and J by 0 bases, with 8 bases left in between. The germline V gene encodes CDR1 SQVTM and CDR2 ANQGSEA. The CDR3 DNA reads TGCAGCGTTGAGTACAGGGTGAACACTGAAGCTTTCTTT. Its protein product is CSVEYRVNTEAFF.

The chain carries TRBV3-1 (or the pseudogene TRBV3-2) and TRBJ2-5; D is possibly TRBD1 (6 bases). Trimming took 1 base from V and 2 from J, leaving 20 bases between them. Germline CDR1 reads LGHDT; CDR2 reads YNNKEL (reference sequence). The CDR3 length is 18 residues. CDR3 DNA sequence: TGTGCCAGCAGCCAAGTACAGTACCGCCGGACAGCTCAAGAGACCCAGTACTTC. Its protein is CASSQVQYRRTAQETQYF.

This chain uses TRBV5-1 with TRBJ2-1, with 7 bases identical to TRBD1. Germline V gives CDR1 SGHRS, CDR2 YFSETQ. Unmatched junction bases numbered 13, after V lost 3 bases and J lost 7 bases. The CDR3 is made up of 16 amino acids. Here the CDR3 DNA reads TGCGCCAGCAGCTCAACGCCGGGACAGCGACAGAATGAGCAGTTCTTC. Its protein product is CASSSTPGQRQNEQFF.

The genes are TRBV29-1 and TRBJ2-5, with 7 bases identical to TRBD2. Per germline, CDR1 SQVTM and CDR2 ANQGSEA. The CDR3 totals 13 residues. V shed 5 bases, J shed 5 bases, and the junction held 8 bases outside the gene matches. The DNA of the CDR3 is TGCAGCGTTAAAGGGAGGGCTCGGGAGACCCAGTACTTC. It yields the protein CSVKGRARETQYF. The full variable domain, with the rest looked up from reference TRBV29-1 and TRBJ2-5, is SAVISQKPSRDICQRGTSLTIQCQVDSQVTMMFWYRQQPGQSLTLIATANQGSEATYESGFVIDKFPISRPNLTFSTLTVSNMSPEDSSIYLCSVKGRARETQYFGPGTRLLVL.

The chain uses TRBV11-1 and TRBJ2-7; the match to TRBD1 covers 10 bases. The CDR3 is made up of 16 amino acids. Germline V gives CDR1 SGHAT, CDR2 FQDESV (reference sequence). J was trimmed by 3 bases and V by 4 bases; bases with no gene match: 9. CDR3 amino acids: CASSSPGTGVDYEQYF. The CDR3 DNA sequence: TGTGCCAGCAGCTCCCCCGGGACAGGGGTCGACTACGAGCAGTACTTC. The entire variable domain, with the rest obtained from reference TRBV11-1 and TRBJ2-7, is as follows: EAEVAQSPRYKITEKSQAVAFWCDPISGHATLYWYRQILGQGPELLVQFQDESVVDDSQLPKDRFSAERLKGVDSTLKIQPAELGDSAMYLCASSSPGTGVDYEQYFGPGTRLTVT.

The genes are TRBV24-1 and TRBJ2-1, with a possible D match to TRBD2 (5 bases). The CDR3 extends over 15 amino acids. The germline V and J ends were trimmed by 7 bases and 6 bases, with 18 bases remaining between them. Germline loops: CDR1 KGHDR, CDR2 SFDVKD. This CDR3 reads CATSPGLAKANEQFF. CDR3 bases: TGTGCCACCAGCCCCGGACTGGCCAAGGCCAATGAGCAGTTCTTC.

This chain links TRBV6-5 with TRBJ1-4; a weak D match, TRBD1 (5 bases). Germline assignment: CDR1 MNHEY and CDR2 SVGAGI. V lost 4 bases and J lost 5, with 14 bases in between. CDR3 length: 15 residues. The chain's CDR3 is CASSSPGLSNEKLFF. The CDR3 region has the DNA TGTGCCAGCAGTTCCCCGGGACTGAGCAATGAAAAACTGTTTTTT.

The V and J genes are TRBV30 and TRBJ1-4; D perhaps matches TRBD1 (5 bases). This CDR3 has 14 residues. Germline CDR1 and CDR2: GTSNPN and SVGIG (reference sequence). V was trimmed by 2 bases and J by 7 bases, leaving 14 bases between them. The CDR3 loop reads CAWSRGGGSEKLFF. The CDR3 region has the DNA TGTGCCTGGAGTCGCGGGGGGGGGAGTGAAAAACTGTTTTTT.

This chain uses TRBV6-5 with TRBJ2-6; D is undetermined. Trimming left V 0 bases short and J 0 bases short, with 3 bases between. There are 15 residues in the CDR3. CDR1 is MNHEY, CDR2 SVGAGI, per germline. The chain's CDR3 is CASSYSRSGANVLTF. CDR3 bases: TGTGCCAGCAGTTACTCTCGCTCTGGGGCCAACGTCCTGACTTTC.

The chain couples TRBV9 to TRBJ2-7; TRBD2 is a possible D gene (6 bases). The ends were cut back, 0 bases at V and 3 bases at J, with 13 bases in the middle. There are 15 residues in the CDR3. Germline V CDR1 and CDR2: SGDLS, YYNGEE. The CDR3 DNA reads TGTGCCAGCAGCGTAGGTCTAGCGTCGGTCTACGAGCAGTACTTC. Translating gives CASSVGLASVYEQYF.

Written as DNA, the CDR3 is TGTGCCAGCAGCGTAGCGGCAGGGGCTGGAAACACCATATATTTT. Protein: CASSVAAGAGNTIYF. The chain carries TRBV9 and TRBJ1-3; a weak D match, TRBD1 (6 bases). V dropped 0 bases and J dropped 2 bases, with 9 bases sitting between them. Germline V gives CDR1 SGDLS, CDR2 YYNGEE. The CDR3 spans 15 residues.

This clone turned up a few times. The rearrangement links TRBV9 to TRBJ2-1, with a weak D call TRBD2 (5 bases). V was clipped by 9 bases and J by 3 bases, with 13 bases between them. The CDR3 is made up of 13 amino acids. CDR1 is SGDLS and CDR2 is YYNGEE in the germline V gene. The CDR3 nucleotides read TGTGCCACCTCCCCCGGGGACTACAATGAGCAGTTCTTC. Translation: CATSPGDYNEQFF.